These 18 T cell receptor beta chains came from one sample sequenced in a study of immune evolution from preneoplasia to lung adenocarcinoma. Assay: immunoSEQ multiplex PCR; the TCRdb copy retains only in-frame clones and omits some. The data show around 14,000 clones, about 80% seen once. The specimen sequenced was FFPE minimally invasive lung adenocarcinoma tissue. All receptors come from a person aged 60 to 85 with lung adenocarcinoma.

V is TRBV5-6 and J is TRBJ1-1; 7 bases match TRBD1. Trimming at V came to 0 bases and at J to 6 bases, leaving 8 bases not matched to a gene. The CDR3 loop spans 15 amino acids. Per the germline V gene, CDR1 is SGHDT and CDR2 is YYEEEE. CDR3 in amino acids: CASSLVGDSVSEAFF. For the CDR3, the DNA is TGTGCCAGCAGCTTGGTAGGGGACAGTGTTTCTGAAGCTTTCTTT.

The chain links TRBV7-6 to TRBJ2-7; TRBD2 agrees at 7 bases. Losses at the gene ends were 11 bases for V and 3 bases for J; bases not matched to a gene: 19. This CDR3 is built from 16 residues. Germline CDR1 and CDR2: SGHVS and FNYEAQ. CDR3 protein: CADQPSGPPLFYEQYF. In nucleotides, the CDR3 is TGTGCCGACCAGCCTAGCGGCCCTCCCTTATTCTACGAGCAGTACTTC.

The V call is TRBV14, the J call TRBJ2-7; D remains ambiguous. V gave up 1 base and J gave up 6 bases, with 4 bases separating them. This CDR3 has 11 residues. The germline CDR1 and CDR2 sequences are SGHDN and FVKESK. The DNA for the CDR3 is TGTGCCAGCAGCCAAGTCAGCGAGCAGTACTTC. It encodes CASSQVSEQYF.

The V call is TRBV7-9, the J call TRBJ2-6, with no clear D. Germline loops: CDR1 SEHNR, CDR2 FQNEAQ (reference sequence). Trimming pared 6 bases from V and 0 bases from J, leaving 6 bases between. CDR3 length: 14 amino acids. The CDR3 sequence is CASRISSGANVLTF. The CDR3 DNA reads TGTGCCAGCAGGATAAGCTCTGGGGCCAACGTCCTGACTTTC.

V gene TRBV10-1 combines with J gene TRBJ1-3; D is undetermined. This CDR3 spans 16 amino acids. Trimming took 7 bases from V and 0 from J, leaving 16 bases between them. CDR1 is WNHNN, CDR2 SYGVQD, per germline (reference sequence). The CDR3 reads CASTYPMRDSGNTIYF. Here the CDR3 DNA reads TGCGCCAGCACCTACCCTATGAGGGACTCTGGAAACACCATATATTTT.

V gene TRBV30 combines with J gene TRBJ2-3; 7 nucleotides line up with TRBD1. V shed 5 bases, J shed 6 bases, and the junction held 2 bases outside the gene matches. Germline loops: CDR1 GTSNPN, CDR2 SVGIG (reference sequence). The CDR3 is 11 amino acids. CDR3 sequence: CAWETGDTQYF. CDR3 DNA sequence: TGTGCCTGGGAGACAGGGGATACGCAGTATTTT.

V and J are TRBV10-3 and TRBJ2-3; D not resolved. V dropped 10 bases and J dropped 2 bases, with 16 bases sitting between them. The germline V gene has CDR1 ENHRY and CDR2 SYGVKD. The CDR3 runs 14 residues. The CDR3: CATLKEPSTDTQYF. CDR3 in DNA: TGTGCCACCCTAAAGGAGCCATCCACAGATACGCAGTATTTT.

The J gene is TRBJ2-5, the V gene TRBV19, with 11 bases matching TRBD2. CDR1 is LNHDA and CDR2 is SQIVND in the germline V gene (reference sequence). Trimming at V came to 5 bases and at J to 6 bases, leaving 11 bases not matched to a gene. The CDR3 has 16 amino acids. The CDR3 protein is CASSPERLAGLKTQYF. CDR3 nucleotides: TGTGCCAGTAGTCCCGAGAGACTAGCGGGGCTGAAGACCCAGTACTTC.

The V gene is TRBV28, the J gene TRBJ1-5; 8 bases line up with TRBD1. J gave up 8 bases and V 5 bases, and 14 bases lay outside the gene matches. Germline-derived CDR1 and CDR2 are MDHEN and SYDVKM. There are 16 residues in the CDR3. The CDR3 DNA reads TGTGCCAGCAGTCTGAGCAGGGGGCCAGGGAGCAAGCCCCAGCATTTT. Translated: CASSLSRGPGSKPQHF. Filled out from reference TRBV28 and TRBJ1-5, the complete variable domain reads DVKVTQSSRYLVKRTGEKVFLECVQDMDHENMFWYRQDPGLGLRLIYFSYDVKMKEKGDIPEGYSVSREKKERFSLILESASTNQTSMYLCASSLSRGPGSKPQHFGDGTRLSIL.

The chain links TRBV7-2 to TRBJ2-1; 7 bases agree with TRBD1. V trimming: 6 bases; J trimming: 4 bases; junction bases outside the gene matches: 9. Per germline, CDR1 SGHTA and CDR2 FQGNSA. The CDR3 sequence is 15 residues long. As DNA, the CDR3 is TGTGCCAGCAGTATAAACGGGGACAGTTACAATGAGCAGTTCTTC. This codes for CASSINGDSYNEQFF.

The chain has TRBV19 and TRBJ1-5, with 10 bases lining up with TRBD1. In germline, CDR1 is LNHDA, CDR2 SQIVND (reference sequence). This CDR3 has 16 amino acids. Trimming took 5 bases from V and 6 from J; bases not matched to a gene: 10. CDR3 sequence reads: CASSSRTGGRLQPQHF. The CDR3 DNA is TGTGCCAGTAGTTCCCGGACAGGGGGGAGACTTCAGCCCCAGCATTTT. The entire variable domain, with the rest obtained from reference TRBV19 and TRBJ1-5, is as follows: DGGITQSPKYLFRKEGQNVTLSCEQNLNHDAMYWYRQDPGQGLRLIYYSQIVNDFQKGDIAEGYSVSREKKESFPLTVTSAQKNPTAFYLCASSSRTGGRLQPQHFGDGTRLSIL.

This chain connects TRBV7-8 to TRBJ2-7, with TRBD1 matching 8 bases. CDR3 length: 16 residues. The V gene end was trimmed by 5 bases and the J gene end by 3 bases; junction bases not matched to a gene: 12. CDR1 and CDR2 from the germline V gene are SGHVS and FQNEAQ. CDR3 amino acids: CASSQYRDRSYYEQYF. The CDR3, as DNA: TGTGCCAGCAGCCAATACCGGGACAGGTCGTACTACGAGCAGTACTTC.

CDR3 residues: CASSPGTGINTGELFF. In nucleotides, the CDR3 is TGTGCCAGCAGCCCAGGGACAGGGATCAACACCGGGGAGCTGTTTTTT. The chain combines TRBV7-9 with TRBJ2-2; 9 bases align to TRBD1. Germline V CDR1 and CDR2: SEHNR, FQNEAQ (reference sequence). The CDR3 has 16 amino acids. Trimming cost V 5 bases and J 2 bases; bases outside gene matches: 6.

This clone was seen a few times. The genes are TRBV6-1 and TRBJ2-1; the D gene is possibly TRBD2 (6 bases). Germline V gives CDR1 MNHNS, CDR2 SASEGT. The CDR3 totals 15 residues. V was clipped by 7 bases and J by 0 bases, with 13 bases between them. This chain's CDR3 is CASTRDSRSYNEQFF. In nucleotides, the CDR3 is TGTGCCAGCACCCGGGACTCCCGCTCCTACAATGAGCAGTTCTTC.

The chain couples TRBV29-1 to TRBJ1-5; TRBD1 aligns across 8 bases. The length of the CDR3 is 16 residues. Germline V CDR1 and CDR2: SQVTM, ANQGSEA. V was clipped by 4 bases and J by 2 bases; unmatched bases: 10. The CDR3 spells CSVGGQGADGNQPQHF. In DNA, the CDR3 is TGCAGCGTTGGTGGGCAGGGGGCCGATGGCAATCAGCCCCAGCATTTT. The full variable domain, its missing parts supplied by reference TRBV29-1 and TRBJ1-5, is SAVISQKPSRDICQRGTSLTIQCQVDSQVTMMFWYRQQPGQSLTLIATANQGSEATYESGFVIDKFPISRPNLTFSTLTVSNMSPEDSSIYLCSVGGQGADGNQPQHFGDGTRLSIL.

This clone was picked up one time. The V gene is TRBV9, the J gene TRBJ2-5; D gene uncertain. V lost 1 base, J lost 5 bases, and 12 bases lay in between. CDR1 and CDR2 from the germline V gene are SGDLS and YYNGEE. The CDR3 loop spans 14 amino acids. The CDR3: CASSVMPKGETQYF. Written as DNA, the CDR3 is TGTGCCAGCAGCGTAATGCCGAAAGGGGAGACCCAGTACTTC.

This clone showed up just a few times. J is TRBJ2-3 and V is TRBV15; the D gene is possibly TRBD1 (6 bases). Germline-derived CDR1 and CDR2 are LNHNV and YYDKDF (reference sequence). Trimming removed 5 bases at V and 0 bases at J, with 12 bases between. This CDR3 comprises 15 residues. The CDR3 spells CATSLDRTSTDTQYF. In nucleotides, the CDR3 is TGTGCCACCAGCCTCGACAGGACTAGCACAGATACGCAGTATTTT.

This clone showed up just once. V is TRBV7-2 and J is TRBJ2-3; D perhaps matches TRBD1 (5 bases). V lost 4 bases and J lost 5, with 10 bases in between. The CDR3 extends over 13 amino acids. Germline V gene data show CDR1 as SGHTA and CDR2 as FQGNSA. CDR3 residues: CASSSQGQDTQYF. The CDR3 region has the DNA TGTGCCAGCAGCTCCCAGGGTCAAGATACGCAGTATTTT.